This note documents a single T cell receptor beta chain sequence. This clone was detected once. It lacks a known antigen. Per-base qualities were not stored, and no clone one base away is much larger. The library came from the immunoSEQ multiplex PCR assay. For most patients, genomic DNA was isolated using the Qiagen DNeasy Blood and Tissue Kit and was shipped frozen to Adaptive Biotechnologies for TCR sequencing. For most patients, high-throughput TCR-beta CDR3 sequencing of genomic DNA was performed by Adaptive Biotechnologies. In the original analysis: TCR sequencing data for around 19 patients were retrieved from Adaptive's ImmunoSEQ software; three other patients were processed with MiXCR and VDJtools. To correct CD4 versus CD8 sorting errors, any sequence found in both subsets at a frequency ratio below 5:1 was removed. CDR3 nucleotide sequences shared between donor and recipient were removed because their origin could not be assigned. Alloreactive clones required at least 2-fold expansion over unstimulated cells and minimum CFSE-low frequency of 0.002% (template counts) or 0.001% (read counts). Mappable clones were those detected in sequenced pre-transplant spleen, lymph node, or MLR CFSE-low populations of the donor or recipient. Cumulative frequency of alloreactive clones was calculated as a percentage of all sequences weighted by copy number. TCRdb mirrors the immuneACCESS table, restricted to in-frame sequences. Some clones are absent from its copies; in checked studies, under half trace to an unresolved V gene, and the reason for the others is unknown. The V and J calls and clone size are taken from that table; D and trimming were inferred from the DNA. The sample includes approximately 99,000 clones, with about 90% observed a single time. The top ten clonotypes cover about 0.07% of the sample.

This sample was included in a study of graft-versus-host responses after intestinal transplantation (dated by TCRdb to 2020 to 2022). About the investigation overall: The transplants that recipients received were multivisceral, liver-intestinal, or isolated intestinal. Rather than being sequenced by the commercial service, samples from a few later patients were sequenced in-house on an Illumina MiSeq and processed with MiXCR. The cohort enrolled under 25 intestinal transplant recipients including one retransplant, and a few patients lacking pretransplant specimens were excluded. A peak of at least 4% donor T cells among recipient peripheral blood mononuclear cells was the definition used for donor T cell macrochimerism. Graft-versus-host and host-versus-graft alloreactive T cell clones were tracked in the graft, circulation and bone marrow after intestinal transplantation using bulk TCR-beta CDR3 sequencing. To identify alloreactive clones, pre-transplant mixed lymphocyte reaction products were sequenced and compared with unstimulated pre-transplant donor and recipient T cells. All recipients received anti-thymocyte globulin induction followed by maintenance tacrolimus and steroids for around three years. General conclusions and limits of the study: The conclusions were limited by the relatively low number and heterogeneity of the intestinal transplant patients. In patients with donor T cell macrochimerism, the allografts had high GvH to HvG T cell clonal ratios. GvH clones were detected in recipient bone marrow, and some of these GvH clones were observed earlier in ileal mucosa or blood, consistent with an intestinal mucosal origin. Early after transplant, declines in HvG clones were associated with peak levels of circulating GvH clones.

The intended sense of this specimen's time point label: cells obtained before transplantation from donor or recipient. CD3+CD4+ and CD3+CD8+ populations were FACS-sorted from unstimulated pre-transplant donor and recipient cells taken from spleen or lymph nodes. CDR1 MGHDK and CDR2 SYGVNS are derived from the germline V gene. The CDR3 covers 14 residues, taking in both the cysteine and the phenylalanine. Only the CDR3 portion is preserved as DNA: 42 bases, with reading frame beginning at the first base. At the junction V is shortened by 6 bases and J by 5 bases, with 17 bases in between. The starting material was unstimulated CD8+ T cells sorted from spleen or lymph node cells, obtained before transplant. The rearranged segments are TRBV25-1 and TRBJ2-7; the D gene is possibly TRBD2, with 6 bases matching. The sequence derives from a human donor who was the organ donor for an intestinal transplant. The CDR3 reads CASSSWGGNHEQYF. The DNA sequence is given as TGTGCCAGCAGCTCATGGGGCGGGAACCACGAGCAGTACTTC.